This T cell receptor beta chain stems from a study of memory CD4+ T cells and cytomegalovirus serostatus. Profiling relied on immunoSEQ multiplex PCR, and the TCRdb table lists in-frame clones only, not all of them. The table records 55,000 to 65,000 clones, roughly 81% of them present only once. The germline V and J ends were trimmed by 6 bases and 4 bases, with 15 bases remaining between them. The CDR3 is made up of 14 amino acids. Germline V lookup: CDR1 KGHSH, CDR2 LQKENI. This clone was seen a few times. The sort gate was single viable CD3+CD4+CD8-CD45RO+ cells for memory CD4+ T cells. This TCR derives from an adult in good health and CMV-seronegative. The sequencing input was memory CD4+ T cells from blood. The chain is built from TRBV18 and TRBJ1-1; weak D call: TRBD1 (6 bases). The CDR3 sequence is CASSDTGYSTEAFF. CDR3 nucleotides: TGTGCCAGCTCGGACACAGGGTATTCCACTGAAGCTTTCTTT.